The T cell receptor (beta chain) under discussion was sequenced for a study of T cell responses to AZD1222 COVID-19 vaccine. The germline V gene has CDR1 KGHSH and CDR2 LQKENI. Trimming removed 4 bases from V and 2 bases from J, with 9 bases in between. This CDR3 has 15 residues. Clones were read by immunoSEQ multiplex PCR, and TCRdb kept only the in-frame ones, dropping some. Found here are 200,000 or so clones, about 87% of them singletons; the top ten hold around 5.8%. This clonotype was obtained from an adult in good health. The V gene is TRBV18, the J gene TRBJ2-6; D might be TRBD1 (6 bases). Material: peripheral blood, obtained on day 0 of AZD1222 vaccination. The CDR3 loop is CASSRDMTGANVLTF. The CDR3 DNA is TGTGCCAGCTCACGGGACATGACTGGGGCCAACGTCCTGACTTTC.